This T cell receptor (beta chain) was captured by sequencing in a study of breast tumors, draining lymph nodes, adjacent tissues. Study-wide points: Most tumor T cells seemingly derive from lymph node, then expand in tumor. Luminal-like breast cancer showed significantly higher tumor–nontumor repertoire similarity than basal-like. Tumor T cell lymph node origin was a supported hypothesis, not proven.

TCRdb recomputed calls from the multiplex PCR reads with MiXCR, one row per CDR3 protein. The sample carries 150,000 to 250,000 distinct CDR3 sequences, 25% to 40% recorded once. The CDR3 has 14 residues. V gave up 6 bases and J gave up 8 bases; unmatched junction bases: 8. Germline loops: CDR1 SNHLY, CDR2 FYNNEI. Samples came from axillary lymph nodes draining the breast cancer. This clonotype was observed many times. Its antigen is not known. The chain is built from TRBV2 and TRBJ1-4; 8 bases are a match to TRBD1. Sequencing used axillary lymph node tissue. This receptor was obtained from a female donor with breast cancer. Some clones in this sample may be carry-over from other donors' samples. The CDR3 spells CASRRTGTGEKLFF. CDR3 nucleotides: TGTGCCAGCAGAAGGACAGGGACCGGGGAAAAACTGTTTTTT.